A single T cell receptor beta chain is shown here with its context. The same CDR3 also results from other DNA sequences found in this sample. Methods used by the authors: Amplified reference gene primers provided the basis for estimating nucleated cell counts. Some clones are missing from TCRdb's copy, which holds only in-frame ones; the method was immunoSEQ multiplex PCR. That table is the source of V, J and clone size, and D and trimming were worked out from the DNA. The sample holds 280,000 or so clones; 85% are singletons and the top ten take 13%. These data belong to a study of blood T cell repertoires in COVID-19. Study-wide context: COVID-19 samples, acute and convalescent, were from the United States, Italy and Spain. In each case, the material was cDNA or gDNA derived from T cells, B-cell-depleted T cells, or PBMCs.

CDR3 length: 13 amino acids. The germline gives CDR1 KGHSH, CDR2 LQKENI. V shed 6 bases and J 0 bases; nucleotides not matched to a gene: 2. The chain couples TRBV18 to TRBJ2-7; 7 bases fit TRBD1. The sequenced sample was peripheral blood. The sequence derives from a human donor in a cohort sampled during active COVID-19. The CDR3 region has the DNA TGTGCCAGCTCCCGGGACAGCTCCTACGAGCAGTACTTC. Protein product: CASSRDSSYEQYF.